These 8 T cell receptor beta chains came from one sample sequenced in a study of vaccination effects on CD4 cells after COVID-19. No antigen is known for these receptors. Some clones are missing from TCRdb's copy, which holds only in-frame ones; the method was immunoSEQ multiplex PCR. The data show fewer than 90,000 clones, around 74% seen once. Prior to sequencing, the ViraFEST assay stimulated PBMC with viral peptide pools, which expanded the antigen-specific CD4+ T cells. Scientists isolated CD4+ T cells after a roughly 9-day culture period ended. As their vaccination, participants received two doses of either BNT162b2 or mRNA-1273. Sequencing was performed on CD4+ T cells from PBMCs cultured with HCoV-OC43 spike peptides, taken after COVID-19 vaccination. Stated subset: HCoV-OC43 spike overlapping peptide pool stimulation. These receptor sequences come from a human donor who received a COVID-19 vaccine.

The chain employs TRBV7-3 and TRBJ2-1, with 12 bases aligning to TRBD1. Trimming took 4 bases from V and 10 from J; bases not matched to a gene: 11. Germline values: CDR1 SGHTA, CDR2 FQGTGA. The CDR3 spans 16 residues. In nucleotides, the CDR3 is TGTGCCAGCAGCTCGCCGGGACAGGGGGCCCGTGGGGAGCAGTTCTTC. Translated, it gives CASSSPGQGARGEQFF.

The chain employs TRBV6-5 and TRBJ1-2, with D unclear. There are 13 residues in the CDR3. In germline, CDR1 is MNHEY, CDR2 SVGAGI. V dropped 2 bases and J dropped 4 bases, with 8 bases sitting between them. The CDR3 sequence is CASSYEGPYGYTF. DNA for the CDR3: TGTGCCAGCAGTTACGAGGGTCCCTATGGCTACACCTTC.

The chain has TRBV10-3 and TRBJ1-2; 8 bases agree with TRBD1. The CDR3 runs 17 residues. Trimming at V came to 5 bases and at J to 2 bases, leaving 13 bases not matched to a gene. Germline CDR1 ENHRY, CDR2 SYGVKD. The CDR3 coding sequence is TGTGCCATCAGTCCCGGACAGGGACTAAAAAGCAACTATGGCTACACCTTC. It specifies CAISPGQGLKSNYGYTF.

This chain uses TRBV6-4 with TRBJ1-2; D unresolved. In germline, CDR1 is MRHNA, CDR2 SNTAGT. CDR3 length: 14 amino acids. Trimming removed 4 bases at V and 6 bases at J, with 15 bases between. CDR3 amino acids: CASSGHNRANGYTF. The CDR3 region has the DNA TGTGCCAGCAGTGGCCACAATAGGGCCAATGGCTACACCTTC.

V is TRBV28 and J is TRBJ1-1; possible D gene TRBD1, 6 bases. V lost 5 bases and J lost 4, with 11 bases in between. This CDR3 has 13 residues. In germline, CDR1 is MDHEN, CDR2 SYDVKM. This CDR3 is CASSDTGRTEAFF. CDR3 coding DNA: TGTGCCAGCAGTGATACAGGGCGCACTGAAGCTTTCTTT.

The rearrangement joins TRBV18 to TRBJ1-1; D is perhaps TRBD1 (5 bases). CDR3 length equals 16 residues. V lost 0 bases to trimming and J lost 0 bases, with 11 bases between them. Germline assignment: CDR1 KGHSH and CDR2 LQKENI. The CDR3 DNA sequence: TGTGCCAGCTCACCACCGGGGCGGCTATTGAACACTGAAGCTTTCTTT. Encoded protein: CASSPPGRLLNTEAFF. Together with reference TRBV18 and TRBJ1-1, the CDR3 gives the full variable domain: NAGVMQNPRHLVRRRGQEARLRCSPMKGHSHVYWYRQLPEEGLKFMVYLQKENIIDESGMPKERFSAEFPKEGPSILRIQQVVRGDSAAYFCASSPPGRLLNTEAFFGQGTRLTVV.

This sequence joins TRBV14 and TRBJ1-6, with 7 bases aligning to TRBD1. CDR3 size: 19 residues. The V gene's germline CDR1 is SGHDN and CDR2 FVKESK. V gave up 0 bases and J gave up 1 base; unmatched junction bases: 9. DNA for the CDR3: TGTGCCAGCAGCCAAGACCGACAGGGAAGGGGTTCCTATAATTCACCCCTCCACTTT. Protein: CASSQDRQGRGSYNSPLHF.

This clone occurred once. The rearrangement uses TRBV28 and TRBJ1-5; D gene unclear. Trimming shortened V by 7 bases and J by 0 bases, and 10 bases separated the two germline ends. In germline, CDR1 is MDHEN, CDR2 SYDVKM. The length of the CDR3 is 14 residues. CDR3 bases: TGTGCCAGCATCTTTAGGAATAGCAATCAGCCCCAGCATTTT. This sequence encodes CASIFRNSNQPQHF.